Given below is one T cell receptor beta chain in context. The antigen is undetermined. Some clones are missing from TCRdb's copy, which holds only in-frame ones; the method was immunoSEQ multiplex PCR. The data show about 150,000 clones, 75% to 90% seen once. The sample originates from a study of T cell responses to AZD1222 COVID-19 vaccine. Study-wide findings and caveats: Sampled repertoires all dated from after the peak T cell response.

This clonotype originated in an adult in good health. The sample was peripheral blood, taken on day 0 of AZD1222 vaccination.

CDR3 bases: TGTGCCAGTAGTAGCGGTGTAGGCAGCGAGCAGTACTTC. Translated: CASSSGVGSEQYF. The V and J genes are TRBV19 and TRBJ2-7; D unclear. Germline values: CDR1 LNHDA, CDR2 SQIVND (reference sequence). V lost 4 bases and J 6 bases, leaving 13 bases between the germline ends. The CDR3 covers 13 residues.